Below are 8 T cell receptor beta chains sequenced from a single sample in a study of OX40 agonist ivuxolimab in advanced cancers. Preparation of the library involved the immunoSEQ multiplex PCR assay. In its TCRdb copy, this immuneACCESS table keeps in-frame sequences only and misses some clones. Where compared with another copy, unresolved V genes explain less than half of these, and the others have no known cause. A total of some 74,000 clones appear in this sample, approximately 90% of them only once. About 1% of the sample comes from the top ten. The specimen comprised CD4+ or CD8+ T cells sorted from blood, sampled in a trial of the OX40 agonist ivuxolimab. Source of these receptors: an adult with an advanced solid tumor such as melanoma, head and neck, liver or kidney cancer.

The chain links TRBV5-4 to TRBJ2-3, with 10 bases that match TRBD2. The V gene's germline CDR1 is SGHNT and CDR2 YYREEE (reference sequence). The CDR3 covers 16 residues. J lost 5 bases, V lost 4 bases, and 10 bases had no gene match. In nucleotides, the CDR3 is TGTGCCAGCAGCCGGGAAGCGGGAGGGCGAAGAGATACGCAGTATTTT. It codes for CASSREAGGRRDTQYF.

This rearrangement joins TRBV14 to TRBJ1-1; D is possibly TRBD1 (5 bases). The V gene lost 8 bases and the J gene lost 1 base, with 11 bases spanning the gap. Germline V gives CDR1 SGHDN, CDR2 FVKESK. The CDR3 is 13 amino acids. CDR3 in amino acids: CASGFGGNTEAFF. The CDR3 DNA reads TGTGCCAGCGGTTTTGGGGGGAACACTGAAGCTTTCTTT. Looking up the rest from reference TRBV14 and TRBJ1-1 gives the full variable domain: EAGVTQFPSHSVIEKGQTVTLRCDPISGHDNLYWYRRVMGKEIKFLLHFVKESKQDESGMPNNRFLAERTGGTYSTLKVQPAELEDSGVYFCASGFGGNTEAFFGQGTRLTVV.

The chain is built from TRBV7-3 and TRBJ1-1; 10 bases align to TRBD1. The CDR3 consists of 15 residues. The germline V gene encodes CDR1 SGHTA and CDR2 FQGTGA. Trimming at V came to 6 bases and at J to 4 bases, leaving 8 bases not matched to a gene. In nucleotides, the CDR3 is TGTGCCAGCAGTCAACTAGGGACAGGGGCCACTGAAGCTTTCTTT. It codes for CASSQLGTGATEAFF.

V and J are TRBV29-1 and TRBJ1-1, with D hard to call. Trimming left V 3 bases short and J 2 bases short, with 7 bases between. Per germline, CDR1 SQVTM and CDR2 ANQGSEA. The CDR3 has 12 amino acids. CDR3 in amino acids: CSVDLVNTEAFF. CDR3 nucleotides: TGCAGCGTTGACCTCGTTAACACTGAAGCTTTCTTT.

DNA for the CDR3: TGTGCCAGCAGTTTCCTGGACAGTAGCAATCAGCCCCAGCATTTT. As protein: CASSFLDSSNQPQHF. This chain connects TRBV28 to TRBJ1-5; the D gene is possibly TRBD1 (6 bases). The CDR3 sequence is 15 residues long. Germline CDR1 reads MDHEN; CDR2 reads SYDVKM. With 3 bases removed from V and 0 bases from J, the gap between germline ends came to 9 bases.

The chain is built from TRBV9 and TRBJ2-7, with 8 bases matching TRBD1. This CDR3 has 15 amino acids. Germline V gives CDR1 SGDLS, CDR2 YYNGEE. V trimming: 2 bases; J trimming: 7 bases; junction bases outside the gene matches: 11. The CDR3 is CASSVKAGGVAEQYF. For the CDR3, the DNA is TGTGCCAGCAGCGTTAAGGCAGGGGGCGTTGCGGAGCAGTACTTC.

The chain combines TRBV5-6 with TRBJ2-1; D perhaps matches TRBD2 (5 bases). CDR1 is SGHDT and CDR2 is YYEEEE in the germline V gene. The CDR3 has 15 residues. The V gene lost 1 base and the J gene lost 2 bases, with 10 bases spanning the gap. In DNA, the CDR3 is TGTGCCAGCAGCTTGTGGACTTCCCCCTACAATGAGCAGTTCTTC. It yields the protein CASSLWTSPYNEQFF.

The V gene is TRBV5-1, the J gene TRBJ1-1; TRBD1 agrees at 8 bases. Germline values: CDR1 SGHRS, CDR2 YFSETQ. This CDR3 is built from 13 residues. The V and J ends lost 4 bases and 5 bases, in that order; junction bases with no gene match: 4. The CDR3 coding sequence is TGCGCCAGCAGCCCAGGGGGCGTGACTGAAGCTTTCTTT. This gives the protein CASSPGGVTEAFF.